Shown below are 22 T cell receptor beta chains from a single sample sequenced in a study of T-cell reconstitution after alpha-beta-depleted transplantation in children. Using unique molecular identifiers, the investigators prepared the TCRbeta library. In TCRdb, the PCR reads were re-called with MiXCR into one record per CDR3 protein. The sample consists of 450,000 to 500,000 distinct CDR3 sequences, approximately 12% of them appearing once. The starting material was PBMCs from the stem cell graft donor, obtained from the stem cell graft. These receptor sequences come from a human donor who donated a stem cell graft to a child with combined immunodeficiency.

This clonotype was observed a handful of times. The chain couples TRBV7-3 to TRBJ2-3; 13 nucleotides match TRBD2. The V gene's germline CDR1 is SGHTA and CDR2 FQGTGA. This CDR3 comprises 19 residues. V shed 8 bases and J 2 bases; nucleotides not matched to a gene: 16. The CDR3 reads CASSSYTSGGVWDTDTQYF. CDR3 coding DNA: TGTGCCAGCTCCTCATACACTAGCGGGGGGGTTTGGGACACAGATACGCAGTATTTT. Looking up the rest from reference TRBV7-3 and TRBJ2-3 gives the full variable domain: GAGVSQTPSNKVTEKGKYVELRCDPISGHTALYWYRQSLGQGPEFLIYFQGTGAADDSGLPNDRFFAVRPEGSVSTLKIQRTERGDSAVYLCASSSYTSGGVWDTDTQYFGPGTRLTVL.

This clonotype has ten or more counts. The rearrangement joins TRBV5-1 to TRBJ2-1; 7 bases are a match to TRBD1. V trimming: 4 bases; J trimming: 5 bases; junction bases outside the gene matches: 9. CDR1 is SGHRS, CDR2 YFSETQ, per germline. This CDR3 region has 15 residues. The CDR3: CASSELGTDNNEQFF. The CDR3 nucleotides are TGCGCCAGCAGCGAGCTGGGGACAGACAACAATGAGCAGTTCTTC. Using reference TRBV5-1 and TRBJ2-1 for the parts outside the CDR3, the full variable domain is KAGVTQTPRYLIKTRGQQVTLSCSPISGHRSVSWYQQTPGQGLQFLFEYFSETQRNKGNFPGRFSGRQFSNSRSEMNVSTLELGDSALYLCASSELGTDNNEQFFGPGTRLTVL.

V gene TRBV5-1 combines with J gene TRBJ1-1; D gene unclear. Deletions cut 4 bases from V and 0 bases from J, with 10 bases between. CDR1 is SGHRS and CDR2 is YFSETQ in the germline V gene. This CDR3 contains 14 residues. CDR3 DNA: TGCGCCAGCAGCCGGGAGCTCATGAACACTGAAGCTTTCTTT. This translates into CASSRELMNTEAFF.

In its sample, this clonotype was seen a few times. The V and J genes are TRBV12-3 or TRBV12-4 and TRBJ1-2; 7 nucleotides match TRBD1. CDR3 length: 13 residues. Losses at the gene ends were 6 bases for V and 4 bases for J; bases not matched to a gene: 5. The CDR3 DNA reads as TGTGCCAGCAGGCACAGGGGAAGCTATGGCTACACCTTC. Its protein is CASRHRGSYGYTF.

There are a few counts of this clonotype. The CDR3 spells CSARDVGAGTTQYF. In DNA form, the CDR3 reads TGCAGTGCTAGAGATGTGGGGGCCGGGACCACGCAGTATTTT. The chain couples TRBV20-1 to TRBJ2-3; a weak D match, TRBD1 (6 bases). The V end lost 0 bases, the J end lost 9 bases, and 16 bases lay between the germline ends. The CDR3 covers 14 residues. From germline, CDR1 is DFQATT and CDR2 SNEGSKA (reference sequence).

The CDR3 DNA is TGCAGCGCATTCCTTCCGGGACGCGGACTAGCGGGGGGCTCCTACGAGCAGTACTTC. Its translation: CSAFLPGRGLAGGSYEQYF. V usage is TRBV29-1 and J usage is TRBJ2-7, with TRBD2 matching over 14 bases. In germline, CDR1 is SQVTM, CDR2 ANQGSEA. The V gene end was trimmed by 7 bases and the J gene end by 0 bases; junction bases not matched to a gene: 17. The CDR3 has 19 amino acids.

This clonotype was seen a few times. The rearrangement joins TRBV19 to TRBJ2-3; no definite D call. Germline V gene lookup returns CDR1 LNHDA and CDR2 SQIVND (reference sequence). The CDR3 has 14 residues. The V gene lost 3 bases and the J gene lost 2 bases, with 9 bases spanning the gap. The chain's CDR3 is CASSMGGFTDTQYF. As DNA, the CDR3 is TGTGCCAGTAGTATGGGCGGATTCACAGATACGCAGTATTTT.

The table lists this clonotype with a few counts. The chain joins TRBV19 to TRBJ2-7; TRBD2 matches 8 bases. CDR3 size: 15 residues. Germline assignment: CDR1 LNHDA and CDR2 SQIVND (reference sequence). The trim removed 5 bases at V and 3 bases at J, leaving 9 bases unmatched. The CDR3 region is CASSDGLTSVYEQYF. The CDR3 nucleotides are TGTGCCAGTAGTGACGGATTGACTAGCGTCTACGAGCAGTACTTC.

This clonotype appeared many times. The chain has TRBV6-5 and TRBJ1-2; tentative D call: TRBD1 (5 bases). CDR3 size: 15 residues. Trimming took off 2 bases at V and 8 bases at J, with 18 bases between the two ends. Germline CDR1 and CDR2: MNHEY and SVGAGI. This CDR3 is CASSYRDGRMRGYTF. In DNA, the CDR3 is TGTGCCAGCAGTTACCGGGACGGCAGGATGAGGGGCTACACCTTC.

In its sample, this clonotype was seen many times. CDR3 bases: TGTGCCAGCAGTTACTCAGGGGAGTGGGGCAAAAACATTCAGTACTTC. This translates into CASSYSGEWGKNIQYF. The V and J genes are TRBV6-5 and TRBJ2-4; D possibly uses TRBD1 or TRBD2 (5 bases each). This CDR3 has 16 amino acids. Per germline, CDR1 MNHEY and CDR2 SVGAGI. Deletions cut 0 bases from V and 3 bases from J, with 12 bases between.

This clonotype was observed a few times. The chain links TRBV3-1 to TRBJ2-7; D possibly corresponds to TRBD2 (6 bases). There are 13 residues in the CDR3. V was clipped by 5 bases and J by 6 bases, with 14 bases between them. Germline V lookup: CDR1 LGHDT, CDR2 YNNKEL (reference sequence). Here the CDR3 DNA reads TGTGCCAGCAGCATATCGGGAGTCGGCGAGCAGTACTTC. This translates into CASSISGVGEQYF.

The J gene is TRBJ2-7, the V gene TRBV7-2; D possibly matches TRBD1 or TRBD2 (5 bases each). The CDR3 sequence is 16 residues long. The ends were cut back, 4 bases at V and 4 bases at J, with 20 bases in the middle. The germline V gene encodes CDR1 SGHTA and CDR2 FQGNSA. CDR3 bases: TGTGCCAGCAGCTCCCGCCAGGGCAGAGGGTGGTACGAGCAGTACTTC. It yields the protein CASSSRQGRGWYEQYF. The variable domain in full, completed from reference TRBV7-2 and TRBJ2-7, reads GAGVSQSPSNKVTEKGKDVELRCDPISGHTALYWYRQSLGQGLEFLIYFQGNSAPDKSGLPSDRFSAERTGGSVSTLTIQRTQQEDSAVYLCASSSRQGRGWYEQYFGPGTRLTVT.

The table lists this clonotype with a few counts. V gene TRBV4-3 combines with J gene TRBJ2-1; perhaps TRBD2 as D (5 bases). Trimming took off 5 bases at V and 0 bases at J, with 17 bases between the two ends. Per the germline V gene, CDR1 is LGHNA and CDR2 is YSLEER. The CDR3 covers 17 residues. CDR3 in DNA: TGCGCCAGCAGCGAGTATAGCGCCCTCAGCTCCTACAATGAGCAGTTCTTC. Amino acid sequence: CASSEYSALSSYNEQFF.

This clonotype was detected a few times. This rearrangement joins TRBV7-2 to TRBJ2-1; 11 nucleotides match TRBD2. V lost 5 bases and J lost 3; bases outside the gene matches: 6. Germline V gene lookup returns CDR1 SGHTA and CDR2 FQGNSA. CDR3 size: 16 residues. The CDR3 is CASSILAGAFYNEQFF. In DNA, the CDR3 is TGTGCCAGCAGCATACTAGCGGGAGCCTTCTACAATGAGCAGTTCTTC.

This clonotype was recorded a few times. This chain links TRBV7-7 with TRBJ2-7; D uncertain. Germline assignment: CDR1 SSHAT and CDR2 FNYEAQ (reference sequence). This CDR3 region has 15 residues. The ends were cut back, 1 base at V and 4 bases at J, with 14 bases in the middle. CDR3 bases: TGTGCCAGCAGCTTAGGATCAGGCTCCGTTTACGAGCAGTACTTC. Translation gives CASSLGSGSVYEQYF.

The chain couples TRBV12-3 or TRBV12-4 to TRBJ2-1; TRBD1 matches at 8 bases. This CDR3 contains 15 residues. Losses at the gene ends were 6 bases for V and 8 bases for J; bases not matched to a gene: 12. The CDR3: CASRRQGWSGHEQFF. The CDR3 DNA reads as TGTGCCAGCAGGCGACAGGGGTGGTCCGGGCATGAGCAGTTCTTC.

The rearrangement uses TRBV6-5 and TRBJ2-5; D perhaps matches TRBD1 (6 bases). Deletions cut 3 bases from V and 5 bases from J, with 13 bases between. Germline assignment: CDR1 MNHEY and CDR2 SVGAGI. The CDR3 consists of 14 residues. DNA for the CDR3: TGTGCCAGCAGTTATACAGGGACGGCGGAGACCCAGTACTTC. Translating gives CASSYTGTAETQYF.

The chain recombines TRBV24-1 with TRBJ2-2, with D unresolved. The germline CDR1 and CDR2 sequences are KGHDR and SFDVKD. The CDR3 has 16 residues. Trimming left V 4 bases short and J 1 base short, with 12 bases between. CDR3 nucleotide sequence: TGTGCCACCAGTGACCCCACCAGGAAGAACACCGGGGAGCTGTTTTTT. Its translation is CATSDPTRKNTGELFF.

Many counts were recorded for this clonotype. The genes are TRBV15 and TRBJ2-7; the D call may be TRBD1 or TRBD2 (7 bases each). The CDR3 is 16 residues long. Germline loops: CDR1 LNHNV, CDR2 YYDKDF (reference sequence). Trimming took off 0 bases at V and 4 bases at J, with 16 bases between the two ends. The CDR3 reads CATSRDRQGGVYEQYF. CDR3 bases: TGTGCCACCAGCAGAGATAGACAGGGAGGGGTTTACGAGCAGTACTTC.

The V gene is TRBV29-1, the J gene TRBJ1-4, with D tentatively TRBD1 (6 bases). V was pared by 7 bases and J by 4 bases, with 16 bases between. CDR1 SQVTM and CDR2 ANQGSEA come from the germline V gene. The CDR3 loop spans 14 amino acids. This CDR3 reads CSAQTGQVNEKLFF. The CDR3 DNA follows: TGCAGCGCCCAGACGGGACAAGTTAATGAAAAACTGTTTTTT.

Only a few counts were recorded for this clonotype. The genes are TRBV5-1 and TRBJ2-2, with D perhaps assigned TRBD1 or TRBD2 (5 bases each). The CDR3 length is 15 residues. Trimming stripped 0 bases from V and 6 bases from J, with 12 bases between. The V gene's germline CDR1 is SGHRS and CDR2 YFSETQ. The CDR3, as DNA: TGCGCCAGCAGCTTGGTGGGGGTAACGGCCGGGGAGCTGTTTTTT. This codes for CASSLVGVTAGELFF. The full variable domain, with the rest looked up from reference TRBV5-1 and TRBJ2-2, is KAGVTQTPRYLIKTRGQQVTLSCSPISGHRSVSWYQQTPGQGLQFLFEYFSETQRNKGNFPGRFSGRQFSNSRSEMNVSTLELGDSALYLCASSLVGVTAGELFFGEGSRLTVL.

This clonotype was seen ten or more times. V is TRBV20-1 and J is TRBJ2-7; D gene uncertain. The CDR3 contains 14 residues. Per the germline V gene, CDR1 is DFQATT and CDR2 is SNEGSKA (reference sequence). Trimming took off 3 bases at V and 0 bases at J, with 12 bases between the two ends. CDR3 nucleotide sequence: TGCAGTGCTAGGCCTGGGCGAAGCTCCTACGAGCAGTACTTC. Translated, it gives CSARPGRSSYEQYF.